A selection of T cell receptor beta chains follows, all from one sample in a study of T cells in Graves' hyperthyroidism and ophthalmopathy. TCRdb itself ran the multiplex PCR reads through MiXCR, one entry per CDR3 protein. The table lists hundreds of thousands of distinct CDR3 sequences, 20% of them singletons. Specimen: blood. The receptors derive from a man aged 35 to 55 with Graves' ophthalmopathy. Each CDR3 is given with its conserved first and last residue. Fields, in order: D gene, clone size, V gene, J gene, CDR3 DNA, CDR3 protein. A D gene is named only where the DNA matches it firmly. Clone sizes are given selectively: once, few, many, or a class where the clone is expanded.

-	many	TRBV18	TRBJ1-1	TGTGCCAGCTCACCACCGACAATCGATGAAGCTTTCTTT	CASSPPTIDEAFF
TRBD1	-	TRBV4-3	TRBJ2-1	TGCGCCAGCAGAGGACCGGGACAGGGTGGAAATGAGCAGTTCTTC	CASRGPGQGGNEQFF
-	few	TRBV6-1	TRBJ2-7	TGTGCCAGCAGTCCCCGCGAGGGCAGCGGCGAGCAGTACTTC	CASSPREGSGEQYF
-	-	TRBV11-1	TRBJ1-2	TGTGCCAGCAGCTTAGCGGGGACTAAAGGCTACACCTTC	CASSLAGTKGYTF
TRBD2	-	TRBV19	TRBJ2-4	TGTGCCAGTAAAAAACCTACTAGCGGGGCAGGGAACATTCAGTACTTC	CASKKPTSGAGNIQYF
-	many	TRBV5-1	TRBJ2-3	TGCGCCAGCAGTTCCGGGACTCAGCCGTCAGATACGCAGTATTTT	CASSSGTQPSDTQYF
-	-	TRBV20-1	TRBJ2-7	TGCAGTGCAAAAACAGGTATAGGCTACGAGCAGTACTTC	CSAKTGIGYEQYF
TRBD1	few	TRBV7-3	TRBJ2-7	TGTGCCAGCAGCGCAACAGGGGCTGGAGACGAGCAGTACTTC	CASSATGAGDEQYF
-	-	TRBV29-1	TRBJ2-5	TGCAGCGTTATTCCCGGACTCAGCCAAGAGACCCAGTACTTC	CSVIPGLSQETQYF
TRBD1	many	TRBV11-2	TRBJ1-1	TGTGCCAGCAGCTTAGGTGGGACAGGGAGCGCTTTCTTT	CASSLGGTGSAFF
-	-	TRBV12-3/TRBV12-4	TRBJ1-3	TGTGCCAGCAGTTTAATAATTAGGGGGAGCTCTGGAAACACCATATATTTT	CASSLIIRGSSGNTIYF
TRBD2	-	TRBV24-1	TRBJ2-3	TGTGCCACCAGTGAGGCCGGACTAGCGGGGGACACAGATACGCAGTATTTT	CATSEAGLAGDTDTQYF
-	many	TRBV11-1	TRBJ1-2	TGTGCCAGCAGCCCCAGGGCCTTGGGAGGCTACACCTTC	CASSPRALGGYTF
-	-	TRBV6-1	TRBJ2-7	TGTGCCAGCAGTACCCACCCTAAACAGGTGGGGTACGAGCAGTACTTC	CASSTHPKQVGYEQYF
-	many	TRBV5-1	TRBJ2-3	TGCGCCAGCAGCTTGGTGGAGGGCAGGGTGGGCACAGATACGCAGTATTTT	CASSLVEGRVGTDTQYF
-	few	TRBV4-2	TRBJ1-1	TGTGCCAGCAGCCAAGGAAGGTCGGCCGGGGAGGAAGCTTTCTTT	CASSQGRSAGEEAFF
-	many	TRBV28	TRBJ2-7	TGTGCCAGCAGTTCAGCCGGGACCGCTTCCTACGAGCAGTACTTC	CASSSAGTASYEQYF
-	few	TRBV30	TRBJ2-5	TGTGCCTGGAGTACCCGTAGTTCCCCAATGAAGGAGACCCAGTACTTC	CAWSTRSSPMKETQYF
TRBD2	-	TRBV6-1	TRBJ2-7	TGTGCCAGCAGTGAACCGACTAGCGGGTCCTACGAGCAGTACTTC	CASSEPTSGSYEQYF
-	many	TRBV5-1	TRBJ2-3	TGCGCCAGCAGCCTGGTGATCACAGATACGCAGTATTTT	CASSLVITDTQYF
-	few	TRBV20-1	TRBJ2-2	TGCAGTGCCCGCCACAGGGACACCGGGGAGCTGTTTTTT	CSARHRDTGELFF
-	few	TRBV5-8	TRBJ1-2	TGTGCCAGCAGGCCCAGAGGGGCGGGAGGCTACACCTTC	CASRPRGAGGYTF
TRBD1	-	TRBV7-6	TRBJ1-5	TGTGCCAGCAGCGAGGGACAGGGACGAAGCAATCAGCCCCAGCATTTT	CASSEGQGRSNQPQHF
-	many	TRBV6-2/TRBV6-3	TRBJ2-7	TGTGCCAGCAGTACATCCAGGGAGCTAACCTACGAGCAGTACTTC	CASSTSRELTYEQYF
-	-	TRBV19	TRBJ2-3	TGTGCCAGTAGTACCCAACGGGGTAACACAGATACGCAGTATTTT	CASSTQRGNTDTQYF
-	-	TRBV7-9	TRBJ2-7	TGTGCCAGCAGCCCTCCATCCCCACGCTACGAGCAGTACTTC	CASSPPSPRYEQYF
-	many	TRBV7-8	TRBJ1-5	TGTGCCAGCAGCTTATCCACCAATCAGCCCCAGCATTTT	CASSLSTNQPQHF
-	-	TRBV5-1	TRBJ1-5	TGCGCCAGCAGCTTGAACAACGGAGAGCCCCAGCATTTT	CASSLNNGEPQHF
-	-	TRBV29-1	TRBJ1-2	TGCAGCGTTGCAGGGGACTATGGCTACACCTTC	CSVAGDYGYTF
-	many	TRBV27	TRBJ2-3	TGTGCCAGCAGTACATTTTGGTCCCCAGATACGCAGTATTTT	CASSTFWSPDTQYF
-	many	TRBV5-1	TRBJ2-3	TGCGCCAGCAGCTTGGAAGGGCGGATCAAAGGCGCAGATACGCAGTATTTT	CASSLEGRIKGADTQYF
-	few	TRBV12-3/TRBV12-4	TRBJ1-4	TGTGCCAGCAGTTTGGGGATAGGAGAAAAACTGTTTTTT	CASSLGIGEKLFF
-	few	TRBV2	TRBJ1-6	TGTGCCAGCAGTGGCGTGCTCCTCTATAATTCACCCCTCCACTTT	CASSGVLLYNSPLHF
-	many	TRBV20-1	TRBJ1-1	TGCAGTGCTCAGACAGAGGAAGCTTTCTTT	CSAQTEEAFF
-	-	TRBV4-2	TRBJ2-3	TGTGCCAGCAGCCCGGGATTGGGAGATACGCAGTATTTT	CASSPGLGDTQYF
TRBD2	-	TRBV20-1	TRBJ2-3	TGCAGTGCTAGAGATGGCGGGAGTGGCTATACTAGCACAGATACGCAGTATTTT	CSARDGGSGYTSTDTQYF
-	many	TRBV7-8	TRBJ2-7	TGTGCCAGCAGCATCGGACAGACCTACGAGCAGTACTTC	CASSIGQTYEQYF
TRBD2	many	TRBV11-2	TRBJ2-7	TGTGCCAGCGGACCGGGACTAGCGGGAGGGCAGTACTTC	CASGPGLAGGQYF
TRBD1	-	TRBV19	TRBJ2-2	TGTGCCATTAGGGACAGGGGGCGATCCGGGGAGCTGTTTTTT	CAIRDRGRSGELFF
-	-	TRBV6-2/TRBV6-3	TRBJ1-1	TGTGCCAGCAGTTACTCCCGGACCGAGATGAGCACTGAAGCTTTCTTT	CASSYSRTEMSTEAFF
-	-	TRBV4-1	TRBJ1-5	TGCGCCAGCAGCCAAGCAATCACCGAGCCCCAGCATTTT	CASSQAITEPQHF